A single sample gave rise to the 27 T cell receptor beta chains below, sequenced in a study of blood T cell repertoires in COVID-19. Profiled with immunoSEQ multiplex PCR; TCRdb holds only in-frame clones, not every one. The sample has 400,000 to 500,000 clones, 85% to 90% seen once. The sample taken for sequencing was PBMCs or T cells enriched from blood (not recorded which). Every receptor here comes from a woman aged 40 to 55 who had recovered from COVID-19.

V and J are TRBV30 and TRBJ2-1; D gene ambiguous. The CDR3 spans 16 residues. Germline CDR1 is GTSNPN and CDR2 is SVGIG (reference sequence). Trimming removed 0 bases from V and 3 bases from J, with 15 bases in between. CDR3 region: CAWSVRMENYYNEQFF. For the CDR3, the DNA is TGTGCCTGGAGTGTACGGATGGAGAATTACTACAATGAGCAGTTCTTC. Complete variable domain (other parts from reference TRBV30 and TRBJ2-1): SQTIHQWPATLVQPVGSPLSLECTVEGTSNPNLYWYRQAAGRGLQLLFYSVGIGQISSEVPQNLSASRPQDRQFILSSKKLLLSDSGFYLCAWSVRMENYYNEQFFGPGTRLTVL.

The chain recombines TRBV5-6 with TRBJ2-3; D possibly corresponds to TRBD1 (6 bases). Trimming stripped 2 bases from V and 2 bases from J, with 9 bases between. This CDR3 comprises 14 residues. Germline CDR1 SGHDT, CDR2 YYEEEE. This chain's CDR3 is CASSFQGTTDTQYF. The CDR3 DNA reads as TGTGCCAGCAGCTTTCAGGGGACCACAGATACGCAGTATTTT. Together with reference TRBV5-6 and TRBJ2-3, the CDR3 gives the full variable domain: DAGVTQSPTHLIKTRGQQVTLRCSPKSGHDTVSWYQQALGQGPQFIFQYYEEEERQRGNFPDRFSGHQFPNYSSELNVNALLLGDSALYLCASSFQGTTDTQYFGPGTRLTVL.

The chain uses TRBV7-6 and TRBJ2-5; no clear D. The V end was cut by 1 base, the J end by 5 bases, with 14 bases between. Germline CDR1 reads SGHVS; CDR2 reads FNYEAQ. This CDR3 spans 15 amino acids. This CDR3 is CASSLDVLFGETQYF. The CDR3 DNA reads as TGTGCCAGCAGCTTAGATGTGCTTTTCGGGGAGACCCAGTACTTC.

The chain links TRBV4-3 to TRBJ1-2; D gene uncertain. The CDR3 is 15 residues long. Germline V lookup: CDR1 LGHNA, CDR2 YSLEER. The V gene lost 1 base and the J gene lost 0 bases, with 9 bases spanning the gap. This CDR3 reads CASSQGIGTNYGYTF. CDR3 DNA sequence: TGCGCCAGCAGCCAAGGTATCGGGACTAACTATGGCTACACCTTC.

The rearrangement uses TRBV11-3 and TRBJ1-3; D gene ambiguous. The germline V gene has CDR1 SGHNT and CDR2 YENEEA. The CDR3 has 14 residues. Trimming shortened V by 2 bases and J by 6 bases, and 11 bases separated the two germline ends. This chain's CDR3 is CASSLYGGANTIYF. For the CDR3, the DNA is TGTGCCAGCAGCTTATACGGCGGTGCAAACACCATATATTTT.

This clone was picked up a small number of times. This chain links TRBV5-1 with TRBJ1-2, with a possible D match to TRBD1 (6 bases). Germline CDR1 and CDR2: SGHRS and YFSETQ. This CDR3 comprises 14 residues. Trimming stripped 4 bases from V and 2 bases from J, with 12 bases between. CDR3 DNA: TGCGCCAGCAGCCCGGGGGGCCTGAACTATGGCTACACCTTC. Protein product: CASSPGGLNYGYTF. Looking up the rest from reference TRBV5-1 and TRBJ1-2 gives the full variable domain: KAGVTQTPRYLIKTRGQQVTLSCSPISGHRSVSWYQQTPGQGLQFLFEYFSETQRNKGNFPGRFSGRQFSNSRSEMNVSTLELGDSALYLCASSPGGLNYGYTFGSGTRLTVV.

V and J are TRBV13 and TRBJ1-2; TRBD1 matches at 10 bases. V lost 3 bases to trimming and J lost 5 bases; unmatched junction nucleotides: 3. Germline V gives CDR1 PRHDT, CDR2 FYEKMQ (reference sequence). CDR3 length equals 14 residues. In DNA form, the CDR3 reads TGTGCCAGCAGCTTGGGGACAGGGGAATATGGCTACACCTTC. Its translation: CASSLGTGEYGYTF.

The V and J genes are TRBV14 and TRBJ2-1; D is possibly TRBD1 (7 bases). Germline loops: CDR1 SGHDN, CDR2 FVKESK. Trimming removed 4 bases at V and 0 bases at J, with 19 bases between. The CDR3 spans 18 residues. CDR3 bases: TGTGCCAGCAGCCCCAACGGGAGACAGGGAAGCTCCTACAATGAGCAGTTCTTC. It yields the protein CASSPNGRQGSSYNEQFF. Variable domain in full (rest from reference TRBV14 and TRBJ2-1): EAGVTQFPSHSVIEKGQTVTLRCDPISGHDNLYWYRRVMGKEIKFLLHFVKESKQDESGMPNNRFLAERTGGTYSTLKVQPAELEDSGVYFCASSPNGRQGSSYNEQFFGPGTRLTVL.

This clone was detected only once. The chain couples TRBV5-5 to TRBJ2-1, with 16 bases lining up with TRBD2. Trimming removed 1 base from V and 4 bases from J; junction bases left unmatched: 5. CDR3 length equals 18 residues. Germline V CDR1 and CDR2: SGHKS, YYEKEE (reference sequence). Written as DNA, the CDR3 is TGTGCCAGCAGCTTGCCGGGACTAGCGGGAGGGGCGTACAATGAGCAGTTCTTC. Amino acids: CASSLPGLAGGAYNEQFF.

The chain joins TRBV6-5 to TRBJ1-2, with D perhaps TRBD1 (6 bases). The CDR3 length is 13 residues. The germline gives CDR1 MNHEY, CDR2 SVGAGI. Trimming stripped 6 bases from V and 3 bases from J, with 11 bases between. CDR3 bases: TGTGCCAGCAGCCTCAGACAGGACTATGGCTACACCTTC. Translating it yields CASSLRQDYGYTF.

This clone was seen once. The chain has TRBV18 and TRBJ2-1; 13 bases are shared with TRBD2. Germline-derived CDR1 and CDR2 are KGHSH and LQKENI. The CDR3 length is 18 residues. Germline trimming cut 2 bases from V and 9 bases from J; bases unmatched to any gene: 13. CDR3 protein: CASSPARPTSGRAGEQFF. Here the CDR3 DNA reads TGTGCCAGCTCACCAGCCCGACCTACTAGCGGGAGGGCCGGTGAGCAGTTCTTC.

The chain links TRBV2 to TRBJ1-5, with 7 bases lining up with TRBD1. V lost 5 bases and J lost 4; bases outside the gene matches: 8. This CDR3 is built from 15 residues. Germline lookup yields CDR1 SNHLY and CDR2 FYNNEI. The CDR3 nucleotides read TGTGCCAGCAGTTCCGGGACAGCCATAAATCAGCCCCAGCATTTT. As protein: CASSSGTAINQPQHF.

The chain uses TRBV3-1 (or the pseudogene TRBV3-2) and TRBJ2-1; 15 bases are shared with TRBD2. This CDR3 is built from 15 residues. Trimming at V came to 6 bases and at J to 9 bases, leaving 6 bases not matched to a gene. Germline CDR1 reads LGHDT; CDR2 reads YNNKEL (reference sequence). DNA for the CDR3: TGTGCCAGCAGGAGGACTAGCGGGAGGGGGGCTGAGCAGTTCTTC. Translation gives CASRRTSGRGAEQFF.

The rearrangement uses TRBV30 and TRBJ1-5; the match to TRBD1 covers 9 bases. This CDR3 spans 16 amino acids. The ends lost 0 bases at V and 6 bases at J; junction bases unmatched: 9. Germline CDR1 and CDR2: GTSNPN and SVGIG (reference sequence). CDR3 amino acids: CAWSVFGQGLGQPQHF. The CDR3 coding sequence is TGTGCCTGGAGTGTATTTGGACAGGGGCTAGGTCAGCCCCAGCATTTT.

The rearrangement joins TRBV7-2 to TRBJ2-7; 7 bases match TRBD2. V lost 7 bases and J lost 4; bases outside the gene matches: 7. The germline V gene encodes CDR1 SGHTA and CDR2 FQGNSA. The CDR3 is 13 residues long. The CDR3 reads CASKISGSYEQYF. CDR3 DNA sequence: TGTGCCAGCAAGATTAGCGGGTCGTACGAGCAGTACTTC.

This clone was found a few times. The rearrangement links TRBV19 to TRBJ1-1; D call uncertain. Germline CDR1 and CDR2: LNHDA and SQIVND (reference sequence). Trimming stripped 7 bases from V and 1 base from J, with 10 bases between. This CDR3 spans 13 amino acids. The CDR3 protein is CASTLLWNTEAFF. The CDR3 bases are TGTGCCAGTACCCTCTTGTGGAACACTGAAGCTTTCTTT.

This sequence joins TRBV7-2 and TRBJ2-5; a possible D gene is TRBD1 (6 bases). V lost 5 bases and J lost 4, with 26 bases in between. The germline V gene has CDR1 SGHTA and CDR2 FQGNSA. CDR3 size: 18 residues. The CDR3 DNA is TGTGCCAGCAGCGAACGAACAAGGCTACAGGGTAGTACAGAGACCCAGTACTTC. The encoded protein is CASSERTRLQGSTETQYF.

The V gene is TRBV7-2, the J gene TRBJ2-1, with TRBD2 identical over 12 bases. The CDR3 contains 18 residues. The junction had 13 bases not matched to a gene; V was cut back by 5 bases and J by 5 bases. The germline V gene has CDR1 SGHTA and CDR2 FQGNSA. The CDR3, as DNA: TGTGCCAGCAGCGGCCGCACTAGCGGGAGGAGTTATCACAATGAGCAGTTCTTC. It encodes CASSGRTSGRSYHNEQFF.

This clone has only one observation. The rearrangement links TRBV11-2 to TRBJ2-1; D ambiguous. The V gene's germline CDR1 is SGHAT and CDR2 FQNNGV. The V and J ends lost 1 base and 3 bases respectively, with 10 bases between them. The CDR3 consists of 15 residues. CDR3 DNA: TGTGCCAGCAGCTTAGGTCTTAGTCTCTACAATGAGCAGTTCTTC. This sequence encodes CASSLGLSLYNEQFF.

This rearrangement joins TRBV2 to TRBJ1-3; D remains ambiguous. The ends were cut back, 5 bases at V and 1 base at J, with 12 bases in the middle. The CDR3 covers 15 residues. In germline, CDR1 is SNHLY, CDR2 FYNNEI. The CDR3 DNA follows: TGTGCCAGCAGTATGCGTCAACCTTCTGGAAACACCATATATTTT. Translating gives CASSMRQPSGNTIYF.

The chain carries TRBV11-2 and TRBJ2-1; 8 bases fit TRBD1. Per the germline V gene, CDR1 is SGHAT and CDR2 is FQNNGV. The trim removed 3 bases at V and 4 bases at J, leaving 8 bases unmatched. The CDR3 loop spans 16 amino acids. The CDR3 protein is CASSLDRDLTYNEQFF. CDR3 nucleotide sequence: TGTGCCAGCAGCTTGGACAGGGACTTAACATACAATGAGCAGTTCTTC.

The chain carries TRBV5-1 and TRBJ1-1, with D unresolved. V was clipped by 1 base and J by 2 bases, with 6 bases between them. CDR1 and CDR2 (germline): SGHRS, YFSETQ. CDR3 length: 13 residues. The CDR3 nucleotides are TGCGCCAGCAGCTTGACAGAAAACACTGAAGCTTTCTTT. Residues: CASSLTENTEAFF.

This clone appeared once. This chain connects TRBV4-2 to TRBJ1-1; TRBD1 matches at 8 bases. This CDR3 has 16 amino acids. The germline V gene encodes CDR1 LGHNA and CDR2 YNFKEQ. With 0 bases clipped from V and 1 base from J, the junction kept 4 bases outside the gene matches. Written as DNA, the CDR3 is TGTGCCAGCAGCCAAGAGGCAGGGGGCCCGAACACTGAAGCTTTCTTT. It codes for CASSQEAGGPNTEAFF.

The chain employs TRBV7-2 and TRBJ1-1; TRBD1 is a possible D gene (5 bases). Trimming took 0 bases from V and 2 from J, leaving 7 bases between them. CDR1 and CDR2 (germline): SGHTA, FQGNSA. The CDR3 is 14 amino acids. In DNA form, the CDR3 reads TGTGCCAGCAGCTTAGCGTGGGGCAACACTGAAGCTTTCTTT. Amino acids: CASSLAWGNTEAFF.

V gene TRBV3-1 (or the pseudogene TRBV3-2) combines with J gene TRBJ2-1; D remains ambiguous. The germline CDR1 and CDR2 sequences are LGHDT and YNNKEL (reference sequence). This CDR3 contains 15 residues. V lost 0 bases, J lost 0 bases, and 6 bases lay in between. In DNA form, the CDR3 reads TGTGCCAGCAGCCAAGATAAGCCCTCCTACAATGAGCAGTTCTTC. Its translation is CASSQDKPSYNEQFF.

The chain links TRBV7-8 to TRBJ1-5; 8 bases align to TRBD1. This CDR3 has 17 amino acids. CDR1 and CDR2 from the germline V gene are SGHVS and FQNEAQ. The V gene end was trimmed by 5 bases and the J gene end by 0 bases; junction bases not matched to a gene: 9. CDR3 DNA sequence: TGTGCCAGCAGCGACCGGACAGGGACCTATAGCAATCAGCCCCAGCATTTT. Translating gives CASSDRTGTYSNQPQHF.

The J gene is TRBJ2-5, the V gene TRBV7-2, with 10 positions matching TRBD1. J was trimmed by 4 bases and V by 5 bases; bases with no gene match: 10. Germline V gives CDR1 SGHTA, CDR2 FQGNSA. The CDR3 length is 16 residues. CDR3 DNA sequence: TGTGCCAGCAGCCCCGTCGGGGACAGGGGTCGAGAGACCCAGTACTTC. Its translation: CASSPVGDRGRETQYF.